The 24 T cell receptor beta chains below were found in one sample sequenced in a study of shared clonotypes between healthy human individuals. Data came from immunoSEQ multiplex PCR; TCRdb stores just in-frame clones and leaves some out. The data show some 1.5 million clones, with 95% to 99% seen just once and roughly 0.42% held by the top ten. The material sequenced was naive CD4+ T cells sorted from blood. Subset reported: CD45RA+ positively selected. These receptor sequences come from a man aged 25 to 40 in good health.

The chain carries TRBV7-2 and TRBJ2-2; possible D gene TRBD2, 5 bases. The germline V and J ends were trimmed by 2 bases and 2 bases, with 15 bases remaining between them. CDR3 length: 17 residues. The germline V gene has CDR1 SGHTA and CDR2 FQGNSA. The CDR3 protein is CASSLIRLALNTGELFF. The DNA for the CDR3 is TGTGCCAGCAGCTTAATCCGGCTAGCCCTTAACACCGGGGAGCTGTTTTTT.

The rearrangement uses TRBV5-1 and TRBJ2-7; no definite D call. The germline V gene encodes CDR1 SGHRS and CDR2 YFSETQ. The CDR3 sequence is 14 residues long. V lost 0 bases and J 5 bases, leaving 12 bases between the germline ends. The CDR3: CASSLAVTLDEQYF. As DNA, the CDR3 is TGCGCCAGCAGCTTGGCCGTGACGCTGGACGAGCAGTACTTC.

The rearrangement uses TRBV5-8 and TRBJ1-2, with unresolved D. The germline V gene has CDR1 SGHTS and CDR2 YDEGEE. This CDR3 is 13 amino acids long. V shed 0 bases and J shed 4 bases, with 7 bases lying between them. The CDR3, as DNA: TGTGCCAGCAGCTTGGTGGCATCCTATGGCTACACCTTC. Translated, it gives CASSLVASYGYTF.

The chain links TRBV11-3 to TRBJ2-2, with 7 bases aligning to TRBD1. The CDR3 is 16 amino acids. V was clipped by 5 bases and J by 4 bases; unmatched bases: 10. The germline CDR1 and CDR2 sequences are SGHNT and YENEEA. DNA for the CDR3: TGTGCCAGCAGCAACTTACAGGGGCTTGGCACCGGGGAGCTGTTTTTT. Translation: CASSNLQGLGTGELFF.

CDR3: CASRQYGTELYEQYF. The CDR3 DNA sequence: TGTGCCAGCAGACAATACGGGACTGAGCTCTACGAGCAGTACTTC. V and J are TRBV28 and TRBJ2-7; D is perhaps TRBD2 (6 bases). Germline-derived CDR1 and CDR2 are MDHEN and SYDVKM. Between the trimmed V and J ends, which lost 6 bases and 3 bases, there was a span of 18 bases. The CDR3 has 15 amino acids.

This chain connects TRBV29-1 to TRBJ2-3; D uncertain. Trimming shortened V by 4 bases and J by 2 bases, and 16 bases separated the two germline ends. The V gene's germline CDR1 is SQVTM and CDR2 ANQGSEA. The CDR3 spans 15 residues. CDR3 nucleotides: TGCAGCGTTGCTATGACTCCGACCTACACAGATACGCAGTATTTT. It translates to CSVAMTPTYTDTQYF.

The chain's CDR3 is CASSPSTGRDGYTF. For the CDR3, the DNA is TGTGCCAGCAGCCCATCGACAGGCCGTGATGGCTACACCTTC. The V call is TRBV28, the J call TRBJ1-2; D is possibly TRBD1 (6 bases). The CDR3 is 14 residues long. V was pared by 6 bases and J by 6 bases, with 17 bases between. Germline V gene lookup returns CDR1 MDHEN and CDR2 SYDVKM.

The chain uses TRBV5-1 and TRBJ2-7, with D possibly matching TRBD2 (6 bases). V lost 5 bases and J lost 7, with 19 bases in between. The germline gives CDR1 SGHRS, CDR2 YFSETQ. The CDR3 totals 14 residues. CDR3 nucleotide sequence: TGCGCCAGCAGAAGGACCCTAGGTGCGGGGGAGCAGTACTTC. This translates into CASRRTLGAGEQYF.

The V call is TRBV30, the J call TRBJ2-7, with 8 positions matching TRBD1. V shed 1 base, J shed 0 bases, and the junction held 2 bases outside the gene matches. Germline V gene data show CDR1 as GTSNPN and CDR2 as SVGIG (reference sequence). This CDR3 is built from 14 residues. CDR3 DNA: TGTGCCTGGAGTGAGGGGACAGGCTCCTACGAGCAGTACTTC. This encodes CAWSEGTGSYEQYF.

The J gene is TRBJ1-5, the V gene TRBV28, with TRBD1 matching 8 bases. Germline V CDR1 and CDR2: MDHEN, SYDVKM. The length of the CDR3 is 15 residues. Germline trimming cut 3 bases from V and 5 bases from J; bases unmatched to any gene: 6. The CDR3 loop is CASSFPDRVYQPQHF. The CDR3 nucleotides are TGTGCCAGCAGTTTCCCGGACAGGGTTTATCAGCCCCAGCATTTT.

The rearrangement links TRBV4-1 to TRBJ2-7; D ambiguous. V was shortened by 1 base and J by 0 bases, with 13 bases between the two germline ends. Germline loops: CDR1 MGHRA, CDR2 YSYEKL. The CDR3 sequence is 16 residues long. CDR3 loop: CASSQVPSLISYEQYF. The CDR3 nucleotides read TGCGCCAGCAGCCAAGTCCCATCTCTTATCTCCTACGAGCAGTACTTC.

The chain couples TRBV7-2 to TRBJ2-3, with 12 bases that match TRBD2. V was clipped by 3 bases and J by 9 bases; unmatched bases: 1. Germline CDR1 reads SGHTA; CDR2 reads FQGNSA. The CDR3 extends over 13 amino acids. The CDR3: CASSLGLAGTQYF. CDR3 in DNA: TGTGCCAGCAGCTTGGGACTAGCGGGCACGCAGTATTTT.

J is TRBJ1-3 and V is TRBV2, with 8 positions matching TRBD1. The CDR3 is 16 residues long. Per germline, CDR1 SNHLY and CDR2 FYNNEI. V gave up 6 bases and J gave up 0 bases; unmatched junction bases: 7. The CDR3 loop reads CASRQRQGSSGNTIYF. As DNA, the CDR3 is TGTGCCAGCAGACAGCGACAGGGGAGCTCTGGAAACACCATATATTTT. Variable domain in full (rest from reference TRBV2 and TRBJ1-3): EPEVTQTPSHQVTQMGQEVILRCVPISNHLYFYWYRQILGQKVEFLVSFYNNEISEKSEIFDDQFSVERPDGSNFTLKIRSTKLEDSAMYFCASRQRQGSSGNTIYFGEGSWLTVV.

The CDR3 bases are TGTGCCACCAGATACGACAGGGTGGGAAGCGAGCAGTACTTC. Translated, it gives CATRYDRVGSEQYF. The genes are TRBV15 and TRBJ2-7; TRBD1 aligns across 7 bases. CDR1 is LNHNV and CDR2 is YYDKDF in the germline V gene (reference sequence). The trim removed 6 bases at V and 6 bases at J, leaving 11 bases unmatched. CDR3 length: 14 amino acids.

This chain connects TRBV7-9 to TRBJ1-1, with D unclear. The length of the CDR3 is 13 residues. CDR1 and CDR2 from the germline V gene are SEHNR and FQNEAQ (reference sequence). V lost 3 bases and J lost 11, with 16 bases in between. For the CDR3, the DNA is TGTGCCAGCAGCTTTATGGTCCCGGCGGTGGCTTTCTTT. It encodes CASSFMVPAVAFF. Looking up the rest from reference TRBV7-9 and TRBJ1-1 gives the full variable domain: DTGVSQNPRHKITKRGQNVTFRCDPISEHNRLYWYRQTLGQGPEFLTYFQNEAQLEKSRLLSDRFSAERPKGSFSTLEIQRTEQGDSAMYLCASSFMVPAVAFFGQGTRLTVV.

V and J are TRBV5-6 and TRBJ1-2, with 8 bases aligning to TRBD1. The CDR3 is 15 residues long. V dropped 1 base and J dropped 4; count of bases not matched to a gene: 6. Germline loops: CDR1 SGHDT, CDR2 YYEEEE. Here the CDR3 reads CASSLYLQGVYGYTF. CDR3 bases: TGTGCCAGCAGCTTGTACTTACAGGGGGTCTATGGCTACACCTTC.

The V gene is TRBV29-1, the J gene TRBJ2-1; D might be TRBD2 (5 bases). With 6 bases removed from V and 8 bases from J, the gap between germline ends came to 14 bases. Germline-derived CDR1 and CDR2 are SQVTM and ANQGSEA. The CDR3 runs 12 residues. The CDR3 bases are TGCAGCGTCGCCATTAGCGTGTATGAGCAGTTCTTC. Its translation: CSVAISVYEQFF.

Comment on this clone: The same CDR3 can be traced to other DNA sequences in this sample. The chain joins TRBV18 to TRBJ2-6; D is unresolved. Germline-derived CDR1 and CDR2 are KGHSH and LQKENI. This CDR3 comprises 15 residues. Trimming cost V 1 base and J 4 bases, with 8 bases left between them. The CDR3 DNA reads TGTGCCAGCTCACCACTAGGTTCAGGGGCCAACGTCCTGACTTTC. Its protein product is CASSPLGSGANVLTF.

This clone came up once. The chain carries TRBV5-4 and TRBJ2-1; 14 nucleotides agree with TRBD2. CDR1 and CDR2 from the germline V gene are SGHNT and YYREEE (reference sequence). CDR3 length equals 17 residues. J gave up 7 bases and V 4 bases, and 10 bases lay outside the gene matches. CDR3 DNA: TGTGCCAGCAGCCAGGGGACTAGCGGGGGCGGTTGGAATGAGCAGTTCTTC. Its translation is CASSQGTSGGGWNEQFF.

The CDR3 loop is CASTYSGYGEKLFF. The CDR3 DNA reads as TGTGCCAGCACCTATTCAGGGTACGGTGAAAAACTGTTTTTT. The chain uses TRBV11-2 and TRBJ1-4, with TRBD1 as a possible D gene (5 bases). Germline CDR1 is SGHAT and CDR2 is FQNNGV. V lost 7 bases to trimming and J lost 7 bases, with 16 bases between them. CDR3 size: 14 residues.

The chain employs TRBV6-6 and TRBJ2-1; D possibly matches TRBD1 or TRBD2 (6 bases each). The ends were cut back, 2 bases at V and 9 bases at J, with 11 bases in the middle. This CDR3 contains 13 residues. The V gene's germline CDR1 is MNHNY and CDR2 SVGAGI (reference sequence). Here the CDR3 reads CASSYPGGGEQFF. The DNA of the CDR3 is TGTGCCAGCAGTTACCCCGGAGGGGGTGAGCAGTTCTTC.

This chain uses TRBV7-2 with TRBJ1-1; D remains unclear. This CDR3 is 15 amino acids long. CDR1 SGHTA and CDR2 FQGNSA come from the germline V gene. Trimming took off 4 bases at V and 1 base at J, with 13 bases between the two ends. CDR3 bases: TGTGCCAGCAGCTCTAGCGGCATTCCGAACACTGAAGCTTTCTTT. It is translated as CASSSSGIPNTEAFF.

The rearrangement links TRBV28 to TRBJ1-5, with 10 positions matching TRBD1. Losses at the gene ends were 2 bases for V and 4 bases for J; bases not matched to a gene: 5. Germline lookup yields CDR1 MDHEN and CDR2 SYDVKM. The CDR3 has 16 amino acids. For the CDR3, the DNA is TGTGCCAGCAGTTTACAACCGGGACAGGGGAATCAGCCCCAGCATTTT. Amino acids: CASSLQPGQGNQPQHF.

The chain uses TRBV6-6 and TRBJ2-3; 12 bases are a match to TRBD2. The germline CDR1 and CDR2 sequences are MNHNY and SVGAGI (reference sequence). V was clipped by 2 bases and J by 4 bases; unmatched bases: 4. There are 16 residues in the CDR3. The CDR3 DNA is TGTGCCAGCAGTTACGGACTAGCGGGGTCGGCAGATACGCAGTATTTT. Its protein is CASSYGLAGSADTQYF.